What follows describes a single T cell receptor beta chain. As originally analysed: The assay estimated nucleated cells by amplifying reference gene primers. Measured with immunoSEQ multiplex PCR; TCRdb has only the in-frame clones, and not every one. The D gene and trimming were derived from the DNA, and the V and J assignments and clone size from that table. The sample lists around 300,000 clones, over 70% occurring once. Researchers sorted participants into cohorts using their self-reported clinical history. Donors in Cohort 3 counted as recovered after two negative PCRs, clearance, or symptom resolution. These data are taken from a study of blood T cell repertoires in COVID-19. Study-level background: Whether acute or convalescent, the COVID-19 samples came from the United States, Italy and Spain.

V was clipped by 1 base and J by 2 bases; unmatched bases: 8. Germline V gene sequence: CDR1 LGHNA, CDR2 YNFKEQ. The CDR3 is 18 amino acids. The sequencing sample was made of PBMCs or T cells enriched from blood (not recorded which). V and J are TRBV4-2 and TRBJ2-6; 7 bases are a match to TRBD2. This clonotype originated in a man aged 30 to 39 who had recovered from COVID-19. CDR3 nucleotide sequence: TGTGCCAGCAGCCAAGTGCGGGCGGGGGTTACTGGGGCCAACGTCCTGACTTTC. The encoded protein is CASSQVRAGVTGANVLTF.